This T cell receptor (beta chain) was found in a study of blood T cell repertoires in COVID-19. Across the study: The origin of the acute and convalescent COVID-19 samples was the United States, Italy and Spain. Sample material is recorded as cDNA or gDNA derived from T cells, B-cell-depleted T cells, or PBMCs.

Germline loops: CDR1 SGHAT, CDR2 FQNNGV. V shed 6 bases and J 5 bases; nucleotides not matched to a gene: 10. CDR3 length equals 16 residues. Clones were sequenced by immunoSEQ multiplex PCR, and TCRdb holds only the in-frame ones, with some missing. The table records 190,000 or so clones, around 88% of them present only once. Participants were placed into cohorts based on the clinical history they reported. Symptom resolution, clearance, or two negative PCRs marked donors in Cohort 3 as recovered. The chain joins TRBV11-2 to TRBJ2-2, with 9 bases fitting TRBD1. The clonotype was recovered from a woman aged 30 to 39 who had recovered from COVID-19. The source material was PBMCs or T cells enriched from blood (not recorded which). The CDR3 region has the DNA TGTGCCAGCAGTTACTTCTCCGGGACAGGGACCGGGGAGCTGTTTTTT. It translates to CASSYFSGTGTGELFF.